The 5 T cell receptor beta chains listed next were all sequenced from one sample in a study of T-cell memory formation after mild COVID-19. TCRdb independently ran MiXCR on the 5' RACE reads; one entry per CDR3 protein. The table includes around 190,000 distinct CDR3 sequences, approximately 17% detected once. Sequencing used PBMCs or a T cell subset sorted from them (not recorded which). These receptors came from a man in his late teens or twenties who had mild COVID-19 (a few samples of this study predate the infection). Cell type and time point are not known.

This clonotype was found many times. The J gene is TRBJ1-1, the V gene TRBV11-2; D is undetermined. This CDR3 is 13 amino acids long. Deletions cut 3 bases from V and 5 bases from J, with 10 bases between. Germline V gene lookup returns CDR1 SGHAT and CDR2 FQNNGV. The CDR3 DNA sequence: TGTGCCAGCAGCTTGAACGGGGAGACTGAAGCTTTCTTT. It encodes CASSLNGETEAFF.

CDR3 sequence: CASSAVDRGTQETQYF. The CDR3 bases are TGTGCCAGCAGCGCGGTGGACCGGGGGACCCAAGAGACCCAGTACTTC. The rearrangement uses TRBV7-3 and TRBJ2-5; the D gene is possibly TRBD2 (6 bases). Trimming removed 5 bases at V and 1 base at J, with 17 bases between. CDR1 SGHTA and CDR2 FQGTGA come from the germline V gene. CDR3 length: 16 amino acids.

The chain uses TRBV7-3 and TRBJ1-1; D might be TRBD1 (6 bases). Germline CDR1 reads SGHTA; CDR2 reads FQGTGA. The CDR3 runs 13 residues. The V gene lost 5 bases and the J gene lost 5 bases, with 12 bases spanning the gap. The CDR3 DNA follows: TGTGCCAGCAGCCCCAGGGGTAGGACTGAAGCTTTCTTT. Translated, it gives CASSPRGRTEAFF.

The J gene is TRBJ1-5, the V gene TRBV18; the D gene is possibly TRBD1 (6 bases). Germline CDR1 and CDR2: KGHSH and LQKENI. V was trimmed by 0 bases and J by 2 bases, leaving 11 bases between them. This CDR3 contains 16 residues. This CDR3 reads CASSPPEGGGNQPQHF. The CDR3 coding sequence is TGTGCCAGCTCACCACCGGAGGGGGGGGGCAATCAGCCCCAGCATTTT.

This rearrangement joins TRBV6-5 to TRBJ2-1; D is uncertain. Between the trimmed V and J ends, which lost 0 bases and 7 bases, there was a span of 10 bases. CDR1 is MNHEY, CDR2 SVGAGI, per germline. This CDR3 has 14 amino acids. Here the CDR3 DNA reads TGTGCCAGCAGTTACTCCTCCCTAAGGAATGAGCAGTTCTTC. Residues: CASSYSSLRNEQFF.